This is a list of T cell receptor beta chains from one sample in a study of cytomegalovirus exposure and HLA in healthy donors. Some clones are missing from TCRdb's copy, which holds only in-frame ones; the method was immunoSEQ multiplex PCR. The sample records about 210,000 clones, around 75% being singletons. Sequenced sample: PBMCs. Receptor source: a male donor in good health and CMV-seropositive. CDR3s include the opening cysteine and the closing phenylalanine or tryptophan. Each record gives: D gene, V gene, clone size, CDR3 length, J gene, CDR3 DNA, CDR3 protein. The D gene is left open where the match is weak. Some rows have no size entry. The others give once, few or many, or a class for an expanded clone.

TRBD2,TRBV2,-,13,TRBJ2-5,TGTGCCAGCCTTGGGGAGGGAGGTGAGACCCAGTACTTC,CASLGEGGETQYF
TRBD2,TRBV7-7,once,16,TRBJ2-2,TGTGCCAGCAGCCCTTCTAGCGGGGGGCCCAACAGGGAGCTGTTTTTT,CASSPSSGGPNRELFF
-,TRBV2,-,17,TRBJ1-1,TGTGCCAGCAGTGAAGGGGGTTCAGGGCTCATGAACACTGAAGCTTTCTTT,CASSEGGSGLMNTEAFF
-,TRBV5-1,-,15,TRBJ2-6,TGCGCCAGCAGCTTGGTGGCATCTGGGGCCAACGTCCTGACTTTC,CASSLVASGANVLTF
-,TRBV6-6,-,12,TRBJ2-3,TGTGCCAGCAGTTCGTTGTCAGATACGCAGTATTTT,CASSSLSDTQYF
TRBD1,TRBV28,-,15,TRBJ1-5,TGTGCCAGCAGTGAAATTGGACAGGGAAATCAGCCCCAGCATTTT,CASSEIGQGNQPQHF
TRBD1,TRBV9,-,12,TRBJ1-1,TGTGCCAGCGGGACAGTGAACACTGAAGCTTTCTTT,CASGTVNTEAFF
-,TRBV29-1,-,11,TRBJ2-7,TGCAGCGCTACCGTTCCCTACGAGCAGTACTTC,CSATVPYEQYF
-,TRBV9,-,13,TRBJ1-1,TGTGCCAGCAGCGTTTCAGGGGTCACTGAAGCTTTCTTT,CASSVSGVTEAFF
-,TRBV5-5,-,15,TRBJ1-1,TGTGCCAGCAGCTCGCCGGGACTGCAGAGCACTGAAGCTTTCTTT,CASSSPGLQSTEAFF
-,TRBV7-6,-,14,TRBJ1-2,TGTGCCAGCAGCGAGAGAGGGACCGGGGGTGGCTACACCTTC,CASSERGTGGGYTF
-,TRBV2,few,14,TRBJ2-7,TGTGCCAGCGACCGTCGAGGGCCGACCTACGAGCAGTACTTC,CASDRRGPTYEQYF
-,TRBV7-3,-,16,TRBJ2-2,TGTGCCAGCAGCCTACAGAGCGGGTTTAACACCGGGGAGCTGTTTTTT,CASSLQSGFNTGELFF
-,TRBV7-9,-,11,TRBJ1-1,TGTTCCAGCAGTTTCGTCACTGAAGCTTTCTTT,CSSSFVTEAFF
TRBD2,TRBV7-9,-,18,TRBJ2-1,TGTGCCAGCAGCTCGCCGGGACTAGCGGGGGAGTTCTACAATGAGCAGTTCTTC,CASSSPGLAGEFYNEQFF
-,TRBV27,few,15,TRBJ1-5,TGTGCCAGCAGTCGGGTATTGGAGAGCAATCAGCCCCAGCATTTT,CASSRVLESNQPQHF
TRBD2,TRBV11-1,-,16,TRBJ2-3,TGTGCCAGCAGCCTCGGACTAGCGGAGGGGATTGATACGCAGTATTTT,CASSLGLAEGIDTQYF
-,TRBV7-8,-,14,TRBJ1-2,TGTGCCAGCAGCTTAGACAGGTTGAAGATTGCCTACACCTTC,CASSLDRLKIAYTF
-,TRBV7-9,-,12,TRBJ1-2,TGTGCCAGCACCCCGCAGGGTAGTGGCTACACCTTC,CASTPQGSGYTF
-,TRBV10-3,-,16,TRBJ2-3,TGTGCCAGCAGCCTAACGGAGCGGGCCCTCACAGATACGCAGTATTTT,CASSLTERALTDTQYF
-,TRBV28,-,14,TRBJ2-1,TGTGCCAGCAGTTTAATAAACTCCTACAATGAGCAGTTCTTC,CASSLINSYNEQFF
-,TRBV19,few,15,TRBJ2-7,TGTGCCAGTAGTATTTATCCTAATCCTCCCTACGAGCAGTACTTC,CASSIYPNPPYEQYF
-,TRBV19,-,18,TRBJ1-1,TGTGCCAGTAGTATAGTCTTAGGGAGGTCTTTTATGAACACTGAAGCTTTCTTT,CASSIVLGRSFMNTEAFF